This entry is about one TCR beta chain. Its cognate antigen is unknown. These data originate in a study of graft-versus-host responses after intestinal transplantation. Study in general: Multivisceral, liver-intestinal, or isolated intestinal grafts were transplanted into recipients. For around 3 years after anti-thymocyte globulin induction, all recipients took tacrolimus and steroids. General study points: High graft-versus-host to host-versus-graft clonal ratios were seen in allografts of patients with graft-donor T cell macrochimerism. Early post-transplant falls in HvG clones accompanied the peak levels of circulating GvH clones.

The repertoire was sequenced with immunoSEQ multiplex PCR; TCRdb's copy has only in-frame clones and lacks some. Of 88,000 or so clones listed, about nine tenths were seen once; the top ten hold 0.11%. The source of this sequence is a human donor who received an intestinal transplant. The specimen comprised unstimulated CD4+ T cells sorted from spleen or lymph node cells, sampled before intestinal transplant.

The CDR3 DNA follows: TGTGCCAGCAGGTTACTAGCGGGGGATACGCAGTATTTT. It yields the protein CASRLLAGDTQYF. The rearrangement uses TRBV6-6 and TRBJ2-3; 10 nucleotides align to TRBD2. V dropped 6 bases and J dropped 6; count of bases not matched to a gene: 3. CDR3 size: 13 residues. Germline V gene data show CDR1 as MNHNY and CDR2 as SVGAGI (reference sequence).